This T cell receptor beta chain emerged from a study of OX40 agonist ivuxolimab in advanced cancers. Turning to the study itself: Ivuxolimab, an antibody that agonizes OX40 (CD134), was administered to the patients.

TCRdb keeps only in-frame clones here, not all; method: immunoSEQ multiplex PCR. Of some 52,000 clones in the sample, roughly 94% were seen once. The germline gives CDR1 MDHEN, CDR2 SYDVKM. This CDR3 region has 14 residues. V shed 3 bases and J shed 6 bases, with 11 bases lying between them. This sequence originates from an adult with an advanced solid tumor such as melanoma, head and neck, liver or kidney cancer. The sequences come from CD4+ or CD8+ T cells sorted from blood, collected in a trial of the OX40 agonist ivuxolimab. J is TRBJ2-2 and V is TRBV28, with D perhaps TRBD1 or TRBD2 (5 bases each). The chain's CDR3 is CASSFRGPAGELFF. In DNA, the CDR3 is TGTGCCAGCAGTTTTCGGGGCCCGGCCGGGGAGCTGTTTTTT. Based on the CDR3 plus reference TRBV28 and TRBJ2-2, the full variable domain is DVKVTQSSRYLVKRTGEKVFLECVQDMDHENMFWYRQDPGLGLRLIYFSYDVKMKEKGDIPEGYSVSREKKERFSLILESASTNQTSMYLCASSFRGPAGELFFGEGSRLTVL.